These T cell receptor beta chains were read from a single sample in a study of T cell responses to AZD1222 COVID-19 vaccine. Data came from immunoSEQ multiplex PCR; TCRdb stores just in-frame clones and leaves some out. The sample includes 100,000 to 150,000 clones, 70% to 90% seen only once; the top ten take about 10%. The material sequenced was peripheral blood, taken on day 0 of AZD1222 vaccination. These receptors were taken from an adult in good health. The CDR3 runs from the conserved cysteine through the conserved F or W.

V | CDR3
TRBV9 | CASSAGTGEYEQYF
TRBV7-8 | CASSKARRTGNSPLHF
TRBV10-2 | CASLKGPARVATEAFF
TRBV19 | CASSSLGLAGAYTGELFF
TRBV19 | CASSIGLAAQASHNEQFF
TRBV2 | CASSSGTGVGYTF
TRBV5-1 | CASSLDQTQYF
TRBV4-1 | CASSQELGELFF
TRBV15 | CATSSRDSKHYGYTF
TRBV7-9 | CASGDGSYGYTF
TRBV3-1/TRBV3-2 | CASSQVAGSGEQYF
TRBV7-8 | CASSPAVDQPQHF
TRBV5-4 | CASSSRGGERETQYF
TRBV6-5 | CASSQQGPLYEQYF
TRBV5-4 | CASSLWQADTQYF